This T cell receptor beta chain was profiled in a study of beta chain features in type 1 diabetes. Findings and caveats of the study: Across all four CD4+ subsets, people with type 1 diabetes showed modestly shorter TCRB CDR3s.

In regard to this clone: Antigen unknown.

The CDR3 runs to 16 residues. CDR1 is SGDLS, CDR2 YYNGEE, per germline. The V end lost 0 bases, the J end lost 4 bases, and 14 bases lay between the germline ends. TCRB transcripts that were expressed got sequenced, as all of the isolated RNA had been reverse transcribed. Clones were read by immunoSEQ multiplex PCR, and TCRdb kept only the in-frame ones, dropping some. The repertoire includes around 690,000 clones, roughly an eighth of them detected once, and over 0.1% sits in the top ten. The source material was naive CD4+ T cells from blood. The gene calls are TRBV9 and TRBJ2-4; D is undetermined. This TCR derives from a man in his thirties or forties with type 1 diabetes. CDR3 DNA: TGTGCCAGCAGCGTAGAAGCAGAGGATGCGAAAAACATTCAGTACTTC. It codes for CASSVEAEDAKNIQYF.